This TCR beta chain was documented in a study of glioma-infiltrating T cells after dendritic cell vaccination. Time point noted: after dendritic cell vaccination, including at tumor progression/relapse. Only patients with spare fresh-frozen tumor and over two years of follow-up were included. Assay: immunoSEQ multiplex PCR; the TCRdb copy retains only in-frame clones and omits some. The sample records more than 95,000 clones, about 85% being singletons. The sequence derives from a human donor with glioblastoma. Here the sequenced sample was blood, taken after dendritic cell vaccination.

CDR3 residues: CASSEGLAVYEQYF. The CDR3 DNA follows: TGTGCCAGCAGTGAAGGACTAGCGGTTTACGAGCAGTACTTC. This sequence joins TRBV2 and TRBJ2-7; 9 bases agree with TRBD2. V trimming: 1 base; J trimming: 4 bases; junction bases outside the gene matches: 2. Per the germline V gene, CDR1 is SNHLY and CDR2 is FYNNEI. The CDR3 totals 14 residues.